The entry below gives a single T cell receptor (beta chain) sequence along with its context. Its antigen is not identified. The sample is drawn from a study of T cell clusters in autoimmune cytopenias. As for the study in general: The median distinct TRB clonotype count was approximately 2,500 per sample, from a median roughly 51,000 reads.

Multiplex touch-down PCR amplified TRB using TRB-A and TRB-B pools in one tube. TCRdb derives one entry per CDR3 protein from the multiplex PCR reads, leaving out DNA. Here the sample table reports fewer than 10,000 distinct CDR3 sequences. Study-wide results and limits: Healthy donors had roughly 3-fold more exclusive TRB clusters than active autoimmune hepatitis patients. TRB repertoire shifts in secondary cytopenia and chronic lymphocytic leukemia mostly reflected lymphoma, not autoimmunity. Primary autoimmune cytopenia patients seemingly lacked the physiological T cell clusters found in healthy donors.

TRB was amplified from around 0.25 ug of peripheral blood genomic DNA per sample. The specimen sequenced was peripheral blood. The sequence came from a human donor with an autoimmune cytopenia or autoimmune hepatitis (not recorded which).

CDR3 sequence: CASSPLREGGYNEQFF. V gene TRBV6-5 combines with J gene TRBJ2-1; TCRdb reports TRBD1, a call that lacks DNA to check it against. CDR3 size: 16 residues. The germline CDR1 and CDR2 sequences are MNHEY and SVGAGI.